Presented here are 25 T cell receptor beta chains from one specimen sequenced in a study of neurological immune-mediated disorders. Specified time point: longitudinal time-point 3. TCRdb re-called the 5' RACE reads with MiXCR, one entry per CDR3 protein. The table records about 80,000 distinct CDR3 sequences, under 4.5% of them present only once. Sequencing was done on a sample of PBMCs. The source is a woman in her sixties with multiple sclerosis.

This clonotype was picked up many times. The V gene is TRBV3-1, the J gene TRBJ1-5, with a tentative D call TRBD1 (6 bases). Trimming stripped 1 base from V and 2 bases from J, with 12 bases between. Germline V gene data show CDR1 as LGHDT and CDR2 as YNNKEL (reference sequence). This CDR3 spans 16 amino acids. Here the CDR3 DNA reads TGTGCCAGCAGCCAAGGCGGGGGACAAGGCAATCAGCCCCAGCATTTT. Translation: CASSQGGGQGNQPQHF.

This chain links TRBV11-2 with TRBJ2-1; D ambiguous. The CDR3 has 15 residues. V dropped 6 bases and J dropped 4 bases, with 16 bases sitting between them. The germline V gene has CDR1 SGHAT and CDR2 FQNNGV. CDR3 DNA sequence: TGTGCCAGCAGTTTTGACCCACAGACGTACAATGAGCAGTTCTTC. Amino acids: CASSFDPQTYNEQFF.

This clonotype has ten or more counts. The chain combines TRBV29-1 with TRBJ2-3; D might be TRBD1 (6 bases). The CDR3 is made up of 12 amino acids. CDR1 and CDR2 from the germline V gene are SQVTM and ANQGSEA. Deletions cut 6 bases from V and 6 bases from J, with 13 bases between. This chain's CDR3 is CSVELGADTQYF. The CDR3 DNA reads TGCAGCGTGGAACTGGGGGCCGATACGCAGTATTTT.

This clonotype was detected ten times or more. CDR3: CASSLGQGTANEKLFF. As DNA, the CDR3 is TGCGCCAGCAGCCTCGGACAGGGAACAGCTAATGAAAAACTGTTTTTT. The gene calls are TRBV5-1 and TRBJ1-4, with 8 bases fitting TRBD1. CDR1 is SGHRS and CDR2 is YFSETQ in the germline V gene. This CDR3 comprises 16 residues. With V trimmed by 4 bases and J by 3 bases, 8 bases remained unmatched.

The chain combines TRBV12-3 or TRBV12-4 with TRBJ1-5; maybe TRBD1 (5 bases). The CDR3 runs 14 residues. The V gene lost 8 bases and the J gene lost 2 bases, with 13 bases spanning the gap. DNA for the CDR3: TGTGCCAGCTCAGCAGGGATGCGCAATCAGCCCCAGCATTTT. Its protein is CASSAGMRNQPQHF.

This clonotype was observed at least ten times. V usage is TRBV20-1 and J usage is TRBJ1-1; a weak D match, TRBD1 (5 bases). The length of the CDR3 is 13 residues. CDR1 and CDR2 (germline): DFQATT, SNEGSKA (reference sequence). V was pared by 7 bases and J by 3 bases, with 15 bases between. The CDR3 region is CSVRGQGDTEAFF. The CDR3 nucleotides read TGCAGTGTCCGGGGCCAGGGAGACACTGAAGCTTTCTTT.

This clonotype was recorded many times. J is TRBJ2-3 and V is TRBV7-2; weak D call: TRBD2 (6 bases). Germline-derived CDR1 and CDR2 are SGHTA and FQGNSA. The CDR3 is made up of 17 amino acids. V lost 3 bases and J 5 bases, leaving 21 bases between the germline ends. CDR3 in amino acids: CASSLISTGLPQDTQYF. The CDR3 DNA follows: TGTGCCAGCAGCTTGATAAGTACGGGACTCCCACAAGATACGCAGTATTTT.

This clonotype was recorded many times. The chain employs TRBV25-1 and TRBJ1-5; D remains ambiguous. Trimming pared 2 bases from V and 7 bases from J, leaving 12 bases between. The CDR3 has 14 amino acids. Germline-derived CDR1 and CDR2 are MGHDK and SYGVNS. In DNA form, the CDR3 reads TGTGCCAGCAGTGAAGGAAATTCTCGACAGCCCCAGCATTTT. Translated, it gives CASSEGNSRQPQHF. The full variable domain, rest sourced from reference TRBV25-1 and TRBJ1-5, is EADIYQTPRYLVIGTGKKITLECSQTMGHDKMYWYQQDPGMELHLIHYSYGVNSTEKGDLSSESTVSRIRTEHFPLTLESARPSHTSQYLCASSEGNSRQPQHFGDGTRLSIL.

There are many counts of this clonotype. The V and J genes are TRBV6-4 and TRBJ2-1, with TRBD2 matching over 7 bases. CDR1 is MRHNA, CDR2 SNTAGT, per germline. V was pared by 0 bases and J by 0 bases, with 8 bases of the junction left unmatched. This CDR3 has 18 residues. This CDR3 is CASSDSRWKRGSYNEQFF. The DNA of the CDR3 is TGTGCCAGCAGTGACTCCCGCTGGAAGCGGGGCTCCTACAATGAGCAGTTCTTC.

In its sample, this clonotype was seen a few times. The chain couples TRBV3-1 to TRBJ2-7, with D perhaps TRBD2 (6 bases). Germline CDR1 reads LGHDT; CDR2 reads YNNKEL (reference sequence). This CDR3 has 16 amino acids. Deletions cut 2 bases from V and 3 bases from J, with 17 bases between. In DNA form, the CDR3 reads TGTGCCAGCAGCCAATGGGGCGGGGTAGAAGACTACGAGCAGTACTTC. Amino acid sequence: CASSQWGGVEDYEQYF.

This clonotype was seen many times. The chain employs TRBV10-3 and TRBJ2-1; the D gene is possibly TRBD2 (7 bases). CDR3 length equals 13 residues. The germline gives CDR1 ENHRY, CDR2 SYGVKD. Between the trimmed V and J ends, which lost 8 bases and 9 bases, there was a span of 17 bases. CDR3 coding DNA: TGTGCCATCGCTGTCGGGGGGCAGGGTGAGCAGTTCTTC. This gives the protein CAIAVGGQGEQFF.

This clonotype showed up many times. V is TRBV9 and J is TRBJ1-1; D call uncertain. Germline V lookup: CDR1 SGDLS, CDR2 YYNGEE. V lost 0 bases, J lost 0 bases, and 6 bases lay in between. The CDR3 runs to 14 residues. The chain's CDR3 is CASSVGNLNTEAFF. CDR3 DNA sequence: TGTGCCAGCAGCGTAGGGAATTTGAACACTGAAGCTTTCTTT. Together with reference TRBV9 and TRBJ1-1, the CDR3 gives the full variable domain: DSGVTQTPKHLITATGQRVTLRCSPRSGDLSVYWYQQSLDQGLQFLIQYYNGEERAKGNILERFSAQQFPDLHSELNLSSLELGDSALYFCASSVGNLNTEAFFGQGTRLTVV.

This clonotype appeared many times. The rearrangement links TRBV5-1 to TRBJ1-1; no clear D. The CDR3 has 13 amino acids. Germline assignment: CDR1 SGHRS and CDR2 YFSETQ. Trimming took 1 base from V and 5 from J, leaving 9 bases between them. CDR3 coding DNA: TGCGCCAGCAGCTTGACCGGGTTGACTGAAGCTTTCTTT. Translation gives CASSLTGLTEAFF. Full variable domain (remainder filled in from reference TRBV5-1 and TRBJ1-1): KAGVTQTPRYLIKTRGQQVTLSCSPISGHRSVSWYQQTPGQGLQFLFEYFSETQRNKGNFPGRFSGRQFSNSRSEMNVSTLELGDSALYLCASSLTGLTEAFFGQGTRLTVV.

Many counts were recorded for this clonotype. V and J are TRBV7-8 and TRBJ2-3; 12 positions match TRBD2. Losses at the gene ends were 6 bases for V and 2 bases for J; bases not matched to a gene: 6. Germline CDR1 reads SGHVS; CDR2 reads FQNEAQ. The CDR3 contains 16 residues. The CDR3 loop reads CASRETSGGPTDTQYF. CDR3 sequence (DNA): TGTGCCAGCAGAGAGACTAGCGGGGGCCCCACAGATACGCAGTATTTT.

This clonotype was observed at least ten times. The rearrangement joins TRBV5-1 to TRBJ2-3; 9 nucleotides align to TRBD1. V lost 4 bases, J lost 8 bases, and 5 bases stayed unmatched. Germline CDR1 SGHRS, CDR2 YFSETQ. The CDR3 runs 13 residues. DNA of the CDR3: TGCGCCAGCAGCCCGGTGACAGGGGGTACGCAGTATTTT. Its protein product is CASSPVTGGTQYF.

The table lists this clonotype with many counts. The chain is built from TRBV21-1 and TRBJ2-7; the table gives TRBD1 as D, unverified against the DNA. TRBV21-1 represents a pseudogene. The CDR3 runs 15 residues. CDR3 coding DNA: TGTGCCAGCAGCATGGGCGGTGAGCTCCCCTACGAGCAGTACTTC. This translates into CASSMGGELPYEQYF.

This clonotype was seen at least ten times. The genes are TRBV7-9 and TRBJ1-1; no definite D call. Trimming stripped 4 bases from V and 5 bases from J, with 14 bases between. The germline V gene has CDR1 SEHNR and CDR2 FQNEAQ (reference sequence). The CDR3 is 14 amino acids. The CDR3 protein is CASSSRRLGTEAFF. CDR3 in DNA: TGTGCCAGCAGCTCGAGGCGGCTGGGGACTGAAGCTTTCTTT.

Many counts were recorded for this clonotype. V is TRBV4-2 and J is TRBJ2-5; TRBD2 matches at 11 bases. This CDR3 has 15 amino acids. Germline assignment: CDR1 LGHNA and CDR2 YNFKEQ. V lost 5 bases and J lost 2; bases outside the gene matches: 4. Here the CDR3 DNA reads TGTGCCAGCAGCGCGACTAGCGGGGCTCAAGAGACCCAGTACTTC. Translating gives CASSATSGAQETQYF.

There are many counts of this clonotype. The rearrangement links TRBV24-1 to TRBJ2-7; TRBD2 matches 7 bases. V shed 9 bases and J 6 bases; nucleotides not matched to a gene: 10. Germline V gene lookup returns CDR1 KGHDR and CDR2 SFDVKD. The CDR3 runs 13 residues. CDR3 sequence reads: CATQASSGGEQYF. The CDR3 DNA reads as TGTGCCACCCAAGCTTCTTCGGGGGGCGAGCAGTACTTC.

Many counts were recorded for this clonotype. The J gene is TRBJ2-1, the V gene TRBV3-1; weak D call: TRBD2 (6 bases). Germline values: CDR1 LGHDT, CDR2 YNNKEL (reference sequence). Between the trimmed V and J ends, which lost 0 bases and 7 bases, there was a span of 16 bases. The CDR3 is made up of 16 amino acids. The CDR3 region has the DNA TGTGCCAGCAGCCAAGAGGGGGGTACGGAGGGTAATGAGCAGTTCTTC. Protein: CASSQEGGTEGNEQFF.

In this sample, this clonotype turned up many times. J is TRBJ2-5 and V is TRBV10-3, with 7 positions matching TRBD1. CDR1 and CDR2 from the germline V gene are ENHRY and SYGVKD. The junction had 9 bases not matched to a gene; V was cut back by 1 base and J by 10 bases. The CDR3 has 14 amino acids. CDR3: CAISEFSTGDGQYF. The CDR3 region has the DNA TGTGCCATCAGTGAGTTCTCCACAGGGGATGGCCAGTACTTC.

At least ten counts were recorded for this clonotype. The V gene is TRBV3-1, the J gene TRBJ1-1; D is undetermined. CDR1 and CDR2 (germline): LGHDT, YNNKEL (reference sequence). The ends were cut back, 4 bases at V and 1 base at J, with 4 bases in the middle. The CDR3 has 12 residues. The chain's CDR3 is CASSPRNTEAFF. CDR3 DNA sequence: TGTGCCAGCAGCCCCCGGAACACTGAAGCTTTCTTT.

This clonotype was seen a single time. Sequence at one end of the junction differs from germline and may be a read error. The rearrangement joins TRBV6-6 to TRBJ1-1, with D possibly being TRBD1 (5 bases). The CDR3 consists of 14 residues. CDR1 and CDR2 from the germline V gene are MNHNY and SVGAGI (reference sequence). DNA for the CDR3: TGTTCCAGCAGCCAGGGACGGAGCGTCACTGAAGCTTTCTTT. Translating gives CSSSQGRSVTEAFF.

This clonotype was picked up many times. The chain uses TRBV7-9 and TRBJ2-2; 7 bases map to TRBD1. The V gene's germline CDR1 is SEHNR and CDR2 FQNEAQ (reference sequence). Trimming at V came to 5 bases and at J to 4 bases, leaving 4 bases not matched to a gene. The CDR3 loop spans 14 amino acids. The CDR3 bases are TGTGCCAGCAGCCGCCCAGGGGGCACCGGGGAGCTGTTTTTT. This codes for CASSRPGGTGELFF.

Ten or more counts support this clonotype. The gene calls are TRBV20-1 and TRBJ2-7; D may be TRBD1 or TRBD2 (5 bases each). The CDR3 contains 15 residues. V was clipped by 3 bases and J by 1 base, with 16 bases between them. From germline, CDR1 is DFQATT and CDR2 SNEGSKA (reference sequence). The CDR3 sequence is CSARGTLKSSYEQYF. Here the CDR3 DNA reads TGCAGTGCTAGGGGGACCCTTAAGTCATCCTACGAGCAGTACTTC.